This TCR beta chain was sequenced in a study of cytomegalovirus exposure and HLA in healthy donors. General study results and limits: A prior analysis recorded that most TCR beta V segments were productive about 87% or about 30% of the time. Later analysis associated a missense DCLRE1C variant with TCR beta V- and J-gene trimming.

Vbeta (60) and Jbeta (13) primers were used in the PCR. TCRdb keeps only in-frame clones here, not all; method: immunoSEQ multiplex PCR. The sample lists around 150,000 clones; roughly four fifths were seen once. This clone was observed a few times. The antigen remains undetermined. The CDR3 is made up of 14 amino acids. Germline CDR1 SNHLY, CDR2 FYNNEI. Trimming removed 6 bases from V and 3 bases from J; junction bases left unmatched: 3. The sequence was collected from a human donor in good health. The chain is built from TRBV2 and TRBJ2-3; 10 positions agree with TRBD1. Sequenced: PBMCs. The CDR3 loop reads CASRRDRGTDTQYF. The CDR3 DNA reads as TGTGCCAGCAGACGGGACAGGGGAACAGATACGCAGTATTTT.